Listed below are T cell receptor beta chains from one sample, sequenced in a study of blood T cell repertoires in COVID-19. Libraries were prepared by immunoSEQ multiplex PCR; TCRdb keeps only in-frame clonotypes and omits some of them. The profile shows about 210,000 clones, more than 75% of them singletons. The material sequenced was PBMCs or T cells enriched from blood (not recorded which). The origin of the receptors is a man younger than 40 with acute COVID-19. CDR3s include the opening cysteine and the closing phenylalanine or tryptophan. The D gene is left open where the match is weak. Clone size appears in some rows only: once, few, many, or a class for an expanded clone.

cdr3_aa: CASSRTSGRETQYF; cdr3_nt: TGTGCCAGCAGCCGGACTAGCGGTCGGGAGACCCAGTACTTC; j_call: TRBJ2-5; v_call: TRBV11-2; clone_size: NA; d_call: TRBD2
cdr3_aa: CASSLVPGGIGNQPQHF; cdr3_nt: TGTGCCAGCAGCTTAGTCCCAGGGGGCATCGGCAATCAGCCCCAGCATTTT; j_call: TRBJ1-5; v_call: TRBV7-2; clone_size: NA; d_call: TRBD1
cdr3_aa: CASRPAGQGNQPQHF; cdr3_nt: TGTGCCAGCAGACCAGCGGGACAGGGCAATCAGCCCCAGCATTTT; j_call: TRBJ1-5; v_call: TRBV6-5; clone_size: NA; d_call: TRBD1
cdr3_aa: CASSRWSEQFF; cdr3_nt: TGTGCCAGTAGTAGGTGGAGTGAGCAGTTCTTC; j_call: TRBJ2-1; v_call: TRBV19; clone_size: few; d_call: NA
cdr3_aa: CASSSDRILPNVLTF; cdr3_nt: TGTGCCAGCAGTTCCGACAGGATCCTCCCCAACGTCCTGACTTTC; j_call: TRBJ2-6; v_call: TRBV2; clone_size: NA; d_call: NA
cdr3_aa: CASSQEQARGPQHF; cdr3_nt: TGTGCCAGCAGCCAAGAACAGGCTAGAGGGCCCCAGCATTTT; j_call: TRBJ1-5; v_call: TRBV3-1/TRBV3-2; clone_size: NA; d_call: NA
cdr3_aa: CASSFDFERLTGSYGYTF; cdr3_nt: TGTGCCAGCAGCTTTGATTTCGAGCGTCTCACAGGGAGCTATGGCTACACCTTC; j_call: TRBJ1-2; v_call: TRBV5-5; clone_size: NA; d_call: NA
cdr3_aa: CASSTQKGIDEQFF; cdr3_nt: TGCGCCAGCAGCACCCAGAAGGGGATTGATGAGCAGTTCTTC; j_call: TRBJ2-1; v_call: TRBV5-1; clone_size: NA; d_call: NA
cdr3_aa: CSVERAGAIRETQYF; cdr3_nt: TGCAGCGTTGAAAGAGCGGGGGCCATCCGAGAGACCCAGTACTTC; j_call: TRBJ2-5; v_call: TRBV29-1; clone_size: NA; d_call: TRBD2
cdr3_aa: CASSQRSGQSNYGYTF; cdr3_nt: TGTGCCAGCAGCCAAAGATCGGGTCAGAGCAACTATGGCTACACCTTC; j_call: TRBJ1-2; v_call: TRBV3-1/TRBV3-2; clone_size: NA; d_call: NA
cdr3_aa: CASSLRQGATTEAFF; cdr3_nt: TGTGCCAGCAGCCTCAGACAGGGGGCGACCACTGAAGCTTTCTTT; j_call: TRBJ1-1; v_call: TRBV11-2; clone_size: NA; d_call: TRBD1
cdr3_aa: CSAGEQGTAFF; cdr3_nt: TGCAGTGCGGGCGAACAGGGTACGGCTTTCTTT; j_call: TRBJ1-1; v_call: TRBV20-1; clone_size: NA; d_call: NA
cdr3_aa: CASSPRTGVEQYF; cdr3_nt: TGTGCCAGCAGCCCCAGGACAGGGGTAGAGCAGTACTTC; j_call: TRBJ2-7; v_call: TRBV9; clone_size: NA; d_call: TRBD1
cdr3_aa: CASSQDPYSETQYF; cdr3_nt: TGCGCCAGCAGCCAAGATCCGTACTCCGAGACCCAGTACTTC; j_call: TRBJ2-5; v_call: TRBV4-1; clone_size: NA; d_call: NA
cdr3_aa: CASSVTGTGGYEQYF; cdr3_nt: TGTGCCAGCAGCGTCACCGGGACAGGGGGCTACGAGCAGTACTTC; j_call: TRBJ2-7; v_call: TRBV7-9; clone_size: NA; d_call: TRBD1
cdr3_aa: CASSLVVGQERNEQFF; cdr3_nt: TGTGCCAGCAGTTTAGTTGTAGGACAGGAACGCAATGAGCAGTTCTTC; j_call: TRBJ2-1; v_call: TRBV28; clone_size: once; d_call: TRBD1
cdr3_aa: CASSVVRDPTDTQYF; cdr3_nt: TGTGCCAGCAGCGTAGTCAGGGATCCCACAGATACGCAGTATTTT; j_call: TRBJ2-3; v_call: TRBV9; clone_size: once; d_call: NA
cdr3_aa: CASSSYTGGREKLFF; cdr3_nt: TGTGCCAGCAGTTCTTACACAGGGGGCAGGGAAAAACTGTTTTTT; j_call: TRBJ1-4; v_call: TRBV11-2; clone_size: NA; d_call: TRBD1
cdr3_aa: CASSRPIGLADTGELFF; cdr3_nt: TGTGCCAGCAGCCGCCCAATTGGACTAGCGGACACCGGGGAGCTGTTTTTT; j_call: TRBJ2-2; v_call: TRBV4-2; clone_size: once; d_call: TRBD2
cdr3_aa: CAWSVGTVRTGELFF; cdr3_nt: TGTGCCTGGAGTGTAGGGACAGTCCGCACCGGGGAGCTGTTTTTT; j_call: TRBJ2-2; v_call: TRBV30; clone_size: NA; d_call: TRBD1
cdr3_aa: CASSPGGGSATNSPLHF; cdr3_nt: TGTGCCAGCAGCCCCGGGGGAGGTTCCGCGACAAATTCACCCCTCCACTTT; j_call: TRBJ1-6; v_call: TRBV5-4; clone_size: NA; d_call: NA
cdr3_aa: CASSQGAEQFF; cdr3_nt: TGTGCCAGCAGCCAGGGGGCTGAGCAGTTCTTC; j_call: TRBJ2-1; v_call: TRBV3-1/TRBV3-2; clone_size: NA; d_call: NA
cdr3_aa: CASSVASNSYEQYF; cdr3_nt: TGTGCCAGCAGCGTAGCCAGTAACTCCTACGAGCAGTACTTC; j_call: TRBJ2-7; v_call: TRBV9; clone_size: NA; d_call: NA
cdr3_aa: CAIWQRNKSDGYTF; cdr3_nt: TGTGCCATCTGGCAGAGGAACAAATCGGATGGCTACACCTTC; j_call: TRBJ1-2; v_call: TRBV6-5; clone_size: NA; d_call: NA
cdr3_aa: CASSIQGTNEKLFF; cdr3_nt: TGTGCCAGCAGTATACAGGGAACTAATGAAAAACTGTTTTTT; j_call: TRBJ1-4; v_call: TRBV27; clone_size: many; d_call: NA
cdr3_aa: CASSGTSGGSAKNIQYF; cdr3_nt: TGTGCCAGCAGTGGGACTAGCGGGGGGTCCGCCAAAAACATTCAGTACTTC; j_call: TRBJ2-4; v_call: TRBV2; clone_size: NA; d_call: TRBD2
cdr3_aa: CASSEWGDSIYF; cdr3_nt: TGTGCCAGCAGTGAATGGGGGGACAGTATATATTTT; j_call: TRBJ1-3; v_call: TRBV6-1; clone_size: once; d_call: TRBD1